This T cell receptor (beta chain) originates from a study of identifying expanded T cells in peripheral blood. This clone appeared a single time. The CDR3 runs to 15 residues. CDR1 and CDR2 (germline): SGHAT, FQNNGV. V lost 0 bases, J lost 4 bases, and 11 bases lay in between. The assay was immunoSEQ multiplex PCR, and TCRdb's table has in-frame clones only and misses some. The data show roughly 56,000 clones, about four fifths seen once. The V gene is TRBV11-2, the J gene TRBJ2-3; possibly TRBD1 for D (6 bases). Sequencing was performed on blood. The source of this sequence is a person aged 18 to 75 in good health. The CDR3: CASSLEGAGADTQYF. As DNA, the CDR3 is TGTGCCAGCAGCTTAGAGGGGGCTGGCGCAGATACGCAGTATTTT.